This T cell receptor beta chain was obtained from a study of shared clonotypes between healthy human individuals. Here immunoSEQ multiplex PCR was the method, and the copy in TCRdb shows in-frame clones only, minus some. The repertoire holds some 1 million clones, under 80% seen once, with around 1.5% in the top ten. This clone was seen ten or more times. The germline V and J ends were trimmed by 2 bases and 6 bases, with 4 bases remaining between them. Per germline, CDR1 GTSNPN and CDR2 SVGIG (reference sequence). The CDR3 is 11 residues long. Sample: memory CD4+ T cells sorted from blood. Subset: CD45RA-negative fraction. The chain has TRBV30 and TRBJ1-4; D not resolved. The TCR sequence derives from a man between 18 and 35 years old in good health. The CDR3 DNA sequence: TGTGCCTGGAGTTCCTATGAAAAACTGTTTTTT. This sequence encodes CAWSSYEKLFF.